The source of this T cell receptor (beta chain) is a study of CD8 T cells in Susac syndrome. RNA amounts of 0.5 to 1 ug underwent reverse transcription with random hexamers. Amplification of TCR beta CDR3 across 54 Vbeta and 13 Jbeta was performed with immunoSEQ multiplex PCR. One entry per CDR3 protein results from TCRdb running MiXCR on the immunoSEQ multiplex PCR reads. The sample lists about 300,000 distinct CDR3 sequences, 92% occurring once. This CDR3 spans 13 amino acids. Trimming cost V 1 base and J 5 bases, with 8 bases left between them. The germline V gene encodes CDR1 SEHNR and CDR2 FQNEAQ (reference sequence).

The source is a human donor with multiple sclerosis. Input material: CD4+ T cells from PBMCs. The rearrangement links TRBV7-9 to TRBJ2-5; no definite D call. The CDR3 protein is CASSLEPLETQYF. Here the CDR3 DNA reads TGTGCCAGCAGCTTAGAGCCCCTGGAGACCCAGTACTTC.